The next 16 T cell receptor beta chains were all read from a single sample in a study of blood T cell repertoires in COVID-19. TCRdb's table, derived via immunoSEQ multiplex PCR, lists solely in-frame clones and lacks some. Of 130,000 to 150,000 clones in the sample, just under 85% were seen once. Sequenced sample: PBMCs or T cells enriched from blood (not recorded which). The receptors stem from a man aged 45-60 years who had recovered from COVID-19.

The V gene is TRBV30, the J gene TRBJ1-5; no clear D. CDR1 and CDR2 from the germline V gene are GTSNPN and SVGIG (reference sequence). This CDR3 has 14 amino acids. V shed 2 bases and J shed 8 bases, with 16 bases lying between them. CDR3 coding DNA: TGTGCCTGGAGTATAGGACGGGGTGGGAAGCCCCAGCATTTT. It encodes CAWSIGRGGKPQHF.

The V gene is TRBV4-3, the J gene TRBJ2-2; 9 bases agree with TRBD1. CDR1 and CDR2 from the germline V gene are LGHNA and YSLEER. The trim removed 0 bases at V and 3 bases at J, leaving 11 bases unmatched. This CDR3 region has 19 residues. The CDR3 here is CASSQDLTSGTGYTGELFF. The DNA for the CDR3 is TGCGCCAGCAGCCAAGATTTGACCTCCGGGACAGGGTACACCGGGGAGCTGTTTTTT.

The chain couples TRBV4-2 to TRBJ1-2, with 12 bases fitting TRBD1. Trimming removed 0 bases from V and 2 bases from J; junction bases left unmatched: 7. Germline values: CDR1 LGHNA, CDR2 YNFKEQ. The CDR3 length is 18 residues. The CDR3 DNA follows: TGTGCCAGCAGCCAAGAATTGGGACAGGGGGCAGCGAACTATGGCTACACCTTC. This gives the protein CASSQELGQGAANYGYTF.

The chain links TRBV21-1 to TRBJ2-2; TRBD2 is the table's D call and was not checked against the DNA. TRBV21-1 is a pseudogene. CDR3 length: 17 residues. CDR3 region: CASSKALRGGDTGELFF. The CDR3 DNA is TGTGCCAGCAGCAAAGCGCTACGGGGGGGAGACACCGGGGAGCTGTTTTTT.

The rearrangement uses TRBV5-1 and TRBJ2-7; tentative D call: TRBD2 (5 bases). Trimming took off 5 bases at V and 2 bases at J, with 20 bases between the two ends. This CDR3 region has 16 residues. CDR1 and CDR2 (germline): SGHRS, YFSETQ. CDR3 in DNA: TGCGCCAGCAGGGCTTCGTCCGCGGGCCTCCCCTACGAGCAGTACTTC. Translating gives CASRASSAGLPYEQYF.

The chain carries TRBV6-5 and TRBJ1-1; D ambiguous. The CDR3 runs 13 residues. Germline CDR1 reads MNHEY; CDR2 reads SVGAGI. V lost 0 bases and J lost 8, with 10 bases in between. The CDR3 reads CASSYSSGMEAFF. In DNA form, the CDR3 reads TGTGCCAGCAGTTACTCGTCGGGGATGGAAGCTTTCTTT.

The J gene is TRBJ1-6, the V gene TRBV30; 8 nucleotides agree with TRBD1. Germline V gene data show CDR1 as GTSNPN and CDR2 as SVGIG (reference sequence). The length of the CDR3 is 13 residues. With V trimmed by 5 bases and J by 10 bases, 7 bases remained unmatched. As DNA, the CDR3 is TGTGCCTGGGGTACAGGGGGATGGTCACCCCTCCACTTT. It encodes CAWGTGGWSPLHF.

The chain has TRBV6-4 and TRBJ2-3; D might be TRBD2 (7 bases). This CDR3 region has 15 residues. Germline V gene lookup returns CDR1 MRHNA and CDR2 SNTAGT. Trimming stripped 2 bases from V and 3 bases from J, with 12 bases between. CDR3 DNA: TGTGCCAGCAGTGACGGGGGGGCCGAAACAGATACGCAGTATTTT. Its translation is CASSDGGAETDTQYF.

This rearrangement joins TRBV19 to TRBJ1-4; D uncertain. Germline values: CDR1 LNHDA, CDR2 SQIVND (reference sequence). V lost 3 bases to trimming and J lost 4 bases, with 6 bases between them. The CDR3 consists of 13 residues. The CDR3 sequence is CASSIGFNEKLFF. The CDR3 bases are TGTGCCAGTAGTATCGGGTTTAATGAAAAACTGTTTTTT. Full variable domain (missing parts from reference TRBV19 and TRBJ1-4): DGGITQSPKYLFRKEGQNVTLSCEQNLNHDAMYWYRQDPGQGLRLIYYSQIVNDFQKGDIAEGYSVSREKKESFPLTVTSAQKNPTAFYLCASSIGFNEKLFFGSGTQLSVL.

The V gene is TRBV7-3, the J gene TRBJ2-5; tentative D call: TRBD1 (5 bases). From germline, CDR1 is SGHTA and CDR2 FQGTGA. The CDR3 contains 16 residues. The germline V and J ends were trimmed by 5 bases and 0 bases, with 16 bases remaining between them. The CDR3 coding sequence is TGTGCCAGCAGCCCTACCAGGGAAAAGTACCAAGAGACCCAGTACTTC. Translating gives CASSPTREKYQETQYF.

The genes are TRBV5-4 and TRBJ1-2; D is unresolved. The germline gives CDR1 SGHNT, CDR2 YYREEE (reference sequence). This CDR3 spans 13 amino acids. V was pared by 7 bases and J by 2 bases, with 12 bases between. The CDR3 loop reads CASGEHQNYGYTF. CDR3 bases: TGTGCCAGCGGAGAACACCAAAACTATGGCTACACCTTC.

V is TRBV9 and J is TRBJ1-5; the D gene is possibly TRBD1 (5 bases). CDR3 length equals 16 residues. Germline CDR1 is SGDLS and CDR2 is YYNGEE. V lost 0 bases and J lost 7, with 17 bases in between. The chain's CDR3 is CASSVDGGSPYQPQHF. The CDR3 DNA reads TGTGCCAGCAGCGTAGATGGGGGGTCCCCCTACCAGCCCCAGCATTTT.

The chain employs TRBV7-9 and TRBJ2-1; tentatively, D is TRBD2 (5 bases). CDR3 length: 17 residues. Germline CDR1 is SEHNR and CDR2 is FQNEAQ (reference sequence). Trimming cost V 0 bases and J 5 bases, with 17 bases left between them. CDR3 residues: CASSLAVGGLFDNEQFF. CDR3 nucleotide sequence: TGTGCCAGCAGCTTAGCAGTCGGAGGACTTTTCGACAATGAGCAGTTCTTC.

The rearrangement links TRBV4-1 to TRBJ1-5; maybe TRBD1 (5 bases). The germline V gene encodes CDR1 MGHRA and CDR2 YSYEKL. With 0 bases removed from V and 10 bases from J, the gap between germline ends came to 22 bases. The CDR3 is 17 amino acids. CDR3 residues: CASSQDRLGAKGQPQHF. Written as DNA, the CDR3 is TGCGCCAGCAGCCAAGACCGCCTAGGGGCCAAAGGCCAACCCCAGCATTTT.

The chain has TRBV18 and TRBJ1-5; perhaps TRBD1 as D (5 bases). The ends were cut back, 2 bases at V and 5 bases at J, with 7 bases in the middle. Germline assignment: CDR1 KGHSH and CDR2 LQKENI. The CDR3 runs to 13 residues. CDR3 nucleotides: TGTGCCAGCTCACCAACGGGGGATCAGCCCCAGCATTTT. The encoded protein is CASSPTGDQPQHF.

Here the CDR3 reads CASSYGGYSNQPQHF. In DNA form, the CDR3 reads TGTGCCAGCAGTTATGGAGGGTATAGCAATCAGCCCCAGCATTTT. This chain connects TRBV6-2 or TRBV6-3 to TRBJ1-5; D not resolved. Germline CDR1 MNHEY, CDR2 SVGEGT. The CDR3 length is 15 residues. The V end lost 3 bases, the J end lost 0 bases, and 9 bases lay between the germline ends.